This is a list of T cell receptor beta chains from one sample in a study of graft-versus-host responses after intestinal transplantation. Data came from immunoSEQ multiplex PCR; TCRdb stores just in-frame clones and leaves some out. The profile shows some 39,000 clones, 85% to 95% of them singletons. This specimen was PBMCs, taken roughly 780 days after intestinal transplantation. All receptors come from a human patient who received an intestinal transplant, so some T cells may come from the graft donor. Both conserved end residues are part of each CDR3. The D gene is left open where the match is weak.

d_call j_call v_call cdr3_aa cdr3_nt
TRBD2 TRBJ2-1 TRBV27 CASSPPPGLAGAREQFF TGTGCCAGCAGTCCACCTCCGGGACTAGCGGGAGCTCGGGAGCAGTTCTTC
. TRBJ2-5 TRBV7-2 CASSPQLQETQYF TGTGCCAGCAGTCCACAGCTCCAAGAGACCCAGTACTTC
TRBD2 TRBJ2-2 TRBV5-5 CASSLEGTRTGELFF TGTGCCAGCAGCTTGGAGGGGACTAGGACCGGGGAGCTGTTTTTT
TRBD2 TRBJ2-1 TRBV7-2 CASSPRISGNDEQFF TGTGCCAGCAGCCCGAGAATTAGCGGGAATGATGAGCAGTTCTTC
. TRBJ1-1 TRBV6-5 CASSYSIVQNTEAFF TGTGCCAGCAGTTACTCGATAGTGCAGAACACTGAAGCTTTCTTT
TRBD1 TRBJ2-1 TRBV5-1 CASSSKVQGDNNEQFF TGCGCCAGCAGCTCTAAGGTACAGGGGGATAACAATGAGCAGTTCTTC
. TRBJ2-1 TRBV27 CASGRLATSSYNEQFF TGTGCCAGCGGCCGTTTAGCGACTAGCTCCTACAATGAGCAGTTCTTC
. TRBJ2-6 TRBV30 CAWSVQGSGANVLTF TGTGCCTGGAGTGTACAGGGCTCTGGGGCCAACGTCCTGACTTTC
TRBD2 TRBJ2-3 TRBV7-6 CASSLSSGGLYTDTQYF TGTGCCAGCAGCCTCTCTAGCGGGGGGCTATACACAGATACGCAGTATTTT
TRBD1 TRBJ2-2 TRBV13 CATIRTGNTGELFF TGTGCCACCATACGGACAGGGAACACCGGGGAGCTGTTTTTT